Described below is a single TCR beta chain sequence and its context. Antigen unknown. The data belong to a study of T cells in localized non-small cell lung cancer. Study-wide results and caveats: Heterogeneity stays possible, as sequencing covered only one tumor region. Within adjacent lung there appeared a median around 57 of the top 100 tumor clones. There was higher T cell clonality in uninvolved adjacent lung than in tumor, and it was highest there.

Data came from immunoSEQ multiplex PCR; TCRdb stores just in-frame clones and leaves some out. In the table there are more than 2,500 clones, under 25% of which are singletons. Germline V gives CDR1 GTSNPN, CDR2 SVGIG (reference sequence). The length of the CDR3 is 13 residues. The V end lost 2 bases, the J end lost 4 bases, and 11 bases lay between the germline ends. The material was lung tumor tissue, obtained before any cancer treatment. The V and J genes are TRBV30 and TRBJ2-5; D tentatively fits TRBD1 or TRBD2 (5 bases each). The origin of this receptor is a male donor at least 60 years old with stage II squamous cell lung carcinoma. The CDR3 sequence: CAWSRDRGETQYF. The DNA of the CDR3 is TGTGCCTGGAGTCGGGACCGAGGAGAGACCCAGTACTTC. The full variable domain, with the rest looked up from reference TRBV30 and TRBJ2-5, is SQTIHQWPATLVQPVGSPLSLECTVEGTSNPNLYWYRQAAGRGLQLLFYSVGIGQISSEVPQNLSASRPQDRQFILSSKKLLLSDSGFYLCAWSRDRGETQYFGPGTRLLVL.